This is a list of T cell receptor beta chains from one sample in a study of shared clonotypes between healthy human individuals. Using immunoSEQ multiplex PCR, the repertoire was profiled, and TCRdb retains in-frame clones only, with some absent. The data contain over 700,000 clones, roughly 72% of them singletons. Source material: memory CD4+ T cells sorted from blood. The source of these receptors is a woman in her thirties in good health. The conserved cysteine and the conserved F or W are not part of the CDR3 here. Expanded clones are given a class, and other clones once, few, many or no size at all.

V gene	clone size	CDR3 protein
TRBV29-1	-	SVVGGQETQY
TRBV6-6	-	ASSYGNRNTEAF
TRBV7-6	-	ASSLQSWDTQY
TRBV9	once	ASSLHHRGTYNEQF
TRBV18	-	ASSPTGMMNTEAF
TRBV28	few	ASSQTGNANYGYT
TRBV6-5	-	ASADGGTDTQY
TRBV10-3	-	AISESIQSETGELF
TRBV15	-	ATSRDSGTANEKLF
TRBV7-2	-	ASSWGTATYEQY
TRBV5-8	few	ASSPSYEQY
TRBV5-4	-	ASSLESGTGINEQF
TRBV7-2	-	ASSFQDRGFSNIQY
TRBV4-1	-	ASSQDITGTGNQPQH
TRBV7-9	once	ASRFWGENEAF
TRBV28	-	ASRGEPYEQY
TRBV28	-	ASSLRGGAGANVLT
TRBV15	few	ATSREPLTSDLAKNIQY
TRBV28	many	ASSLTSGGQETQY
TRBV11-2	-	ASSTRTVQETQY
TRBV2	-	ASIWDPLYEQY
TRBV28	-	ASSLSPGQRPGTTF
TRBV11-2	-	ASSSPVSVQETQY
TRBV2	-	ASSEERTDTQY
TRBV6-5	-	ASSFLAGSYEQY
TRBV4-2	few	ASSQDVGTGGNTIY
TRBV15	-	ATNRGWGGKNTGELF
TRBV7-7	-	ASSPGQGYGYT
TRBV4-2	-	ASSQQQGLDEKLF